These 11 T cell receptor beta chains came from one sample sequenced in a study of blood T cell repertoires in COVID-19. Produced via immunoSEQ multiplex PCR; TCRdb's table is partial and in-frame only. The table lists some 49,000 clones, around 82% of them singletons, with 2.5% to 3% in the top ten. Sample: peripheral blood. All receptors derive from a woman aged 60-75 years with acute or convalescent COVID-19.

The chain is built from TRBV2 and TRBJ1-1, with unresolved D. Deletions cut 2 bases from V and 3 bases from J, with 10 bases between. Germline V CDR1 and CDR2: SNHLY, FYNNEI. CDR3 size: 14 residues. CDR3 sequence (DNA): TGTGCCAGCAGTGAAAGCTGGGAGGACACTGAAGCTTTCTTT. It encodes CASSESWEDTEAFF.

The CDR3 nucleotides read TGCAGCGGAGGAGACAGTTCCTACGAGCAGTACTTC. It encodes CSGGDSSYEQYF. The chain combines TRBV29-1 with TRBJ2-7; D possibly corresponds to TRBD1 (5 bases). Trimming removed 7 bases at V and 1 base at J, with 11 bases between. The length of the CDR3 is 12 residues. Germline-derived CDR1 and CDR2 are SQVTM and ANQGSEA.

CDR3 protein: CASSQDPGSGTGRYEQYF. The CDR3 coding sequence is TGCGCCAGCAGCCAAGATCCTGGAAGCGGGACAGGGCGCTACGAGCAGTACTTC. The gene calls are TRBV4-1 and TRBJ2-7; 9 bases line up with TRBD1. Germline lookup yields CDR1 MGHRA and CDR2 YSYEKL. The CDR3 has 18 amino acids. Trimming took 0 bases from V and 3 from J; bases not matched to a gene: 12.

The rearrangement uses TRBV2 and TRBJ1-5; D is uncertain. Between the trimmed V and J ends, which lost 2 bases and 0 bases, there was a span of 5 bases. The length of the CDR3 is 14 residues. Germline CDR1 reads SNHLY; CDR2 reads FYNNEI. The CDR3 coding sequence is TGTGCCAGCAGTGAAACATATAGCAATCAGCCCCAGCATTTT. It yields the protein CASSETYSNQPQHF.

The chain recombines TRBV2 with TRBJ1-1; D not resolved. The CDR3 consists of 17 residues. Per the germline V gene, CDR1 is SNHLY and CDR2 is FYNNEI. Trimming removed 2 bases from V and 5 bases from J, with 21 bases in between. Here the CDR3 reads CASSEISGNYRKTEAFF. For the CDR3, the DNA is TGTGCCAGCAGTGAAATCAGCGGGAACTATCGGAAGACTGAAGCTTTCTTT. Drawing the rest from reference TRBV2 and TRBJ1-1, the complete variable domain is EPEVTQTPSHQVTQMGQEVILRCVPISNHLYFYWYRQILGQKVEFLVSFYNNEISEKSEIFDDQFSVERPDGSNFTLKIRSTKLEDSAMYFCASSEISGNYRKTEAFFGQGTRLTVV.

The chain uses TRBV7-2 and TRBJ1-1, with D hard to call. CDR1 and CDR2 from the germline V gene are SGHTA and FQGNSA. The CDR3 loop spans 12 amino acids. Trimming removed 1 base at V and 7 bases at J, with 7 bases between. As DNA, the CDR3 is TGTGCCAGCAGCTTAGATAGATTTGAAGCTTTCTTT. Its translation: CASSLDRFEAFF.

In DNA, the CDR3 is TGCGCCAGCAGCCAAGATTCGGCGGGGGCTGGAGGTCAGCCCCAGCATTTT. Translation: CASSQDSAGAGGQPQHF. J is TRBJ1-5 and V is TRBV4-1; maybe TRBD1 (6 bases). CDR3 length: 17 residues. V lost 0 bases, J lost 6 bases, and 18 bases lay in between. Germline loops: CDR1 MGHRA, CDR2 YSYEKL.

V gene TRBV5-1 combines with J gene TRBJ1-1; TRBD1 aligns across 8 bases. V lost 3 bases, J lost 6 bases, and 16 bases stayed unmatched. The germline V gene encodes CDR1 SGHRS and CDR2 YFSETQ. This CDR3 region has 17 residues. The CDR3 protein is CASSSASQGVNWAEAFF. In DNA, the CDR3 is TGCGCCAGCAGCTCGGCATCACAGGGGGTGAATTGGGCTGAAGCTTTCTTT.

V is TRBV10-3 and J is TRBJ2-3; no clear D gene. The V end lost 0 bases, the J end lost 2 bases, and 9 bases lay between the germline ends. This CDR3 is built from 15 residues. Germline-derived CDR1 and CDR2 are ENHRY and SYGVKD. The DNA for the CDR3 is TGTGCCATCAGTGAGTCTAGAGATATCACAGATACGCAGTATTTT. As protein: CAISESRDITDTQYF.

CDR3 sequence reads: CASSPGTVGTQYF. DNA for the CDR3: TGTGCCAGCAGCCCAGGGACTGTTGGGACCCAGTACTTC. This chain uses TRBV14 with TRBJ2-5, with D tentatively TRBD2 (6 bases). The CDR3 is 13 residues long. Trimming removed 4 bases at V and 7 bases at J, with 13 bases between. Per germline, CDR1 SGHDN and CDR2 FVKESK.

In this sample, this clone turned up once. V usage is TRBV28 and J usage is TRBJ1-1; D perhaps matches TRBD1 (5 bases). Deletions cut 3 bases from V and 1 base from J, with 6 bases between. Germline V gene lookup returns CDR1 MDHEN and CDR2 SYDVKM. CDR3 length: 13 residues. In DNA, the CDR3 is TGTGCCAGCAGTTTTGGACAGAACACTGAAGCTTTCTTT. This sequence encodes CASSFGQNTEAFF.